The source of this TCR beta chain is a study of blood T cells in healthy people across ages. A note on this clonotype: Its antigen remains unidentified.

Alongside a J-beta primer mix, a sample-barcoded 5' primer served in a second PCR lasting about 7 to 12 cycles. TCRdb reprocessed the 5' RACE reads via MiXCR and lists one record per CDR3 protein. The table shows over 950,000 distinct CDR3 sequences, with around two fifths occurring only once. Researchers collected ten milliliters of peripheral blood from every single donor. Total RNA, at least 5 micrograms per sample, was extracted from PBMCs. The study's findings and limits: The unknown donor CMV status may have confounded expanded clonotype changes.

The specimen sequenced was blood. This sequence was found in a man younger than 30 in good health.

The CDR3: CAISGLTSGGADTQYF. CDR3 bases: TGTGCCATCAGTGGGTTAACTAGCGGGGGGGCAGATACGCAGTATTTT. The chain carries TRBV10-3 and TRBJ2-3; 13 bases agree with TRBD2. Per germline, CDR1 ENHRY and CDR2 SYGVKD. The V and J ends lost 4 bases and 4 bases, in that order; junction bases with no gene match: 5. The CDR3 is made up of 16 amino acids.